This TCR beta chain was obtained from a study of T cells after yellow fever vaccination. This CDR3 is 13 amino acids long. V gave up 4 bases and J gave up 7 bases, with 12 bases separating them. Germline CDR1 is SGHTA and CDR2 is FQGNSA. TCRdb reprocessed the 5' RACE reads with MiXCR, giving one entry per CDR3 protein. The table records a few hundred thousand distinct CDR3 sequences, roughly 11% of them present only once. The chain combines TRBV7-2 with TRBJ2-3; D is unresolved. The clonotype comes from a man aged 18 to 29 who received the YFV17D yellow fever vaccine. The specimen comprised PBMCs, sampled on the day of the first yellow fever vaccination. The CDR3 sequence is CASSSPTTHTQYF. The DNA for the CDR3 is TGTGCCAGCAGCTCGCCGACAACCCATACGCAGTATTTT.